The T cell receptor (beta chain) described here comes from a study of Graves' ophthalmopathy and Graves' hyperthyroidism. About the study: The authors defined stable hyperthyroidism as no ophthalmopathy within 18 months of follow-up.

Study outcomes and limitations: Sensitivity reached around 67% and specificity more than 72% when the model predicted ophthalmopathy progression.

Worth noting for this clonotype: What it binds is unknown.

Amplifying from RNA transcripts, the study obtained TCR beta CDR3 regions. HTBI-primed first-round RT-PCR preceded second-round multiplex PCR. TCRdb re-derived calls from the multiplex PCR reads in MiXCR, one entry per CDR3 protein. The sample has about 500,000 distinct CDR3 sequences; approximately 37% are singletons. Germline CDR1 and CDR2: LNHDA and SQIVND (reference sequence). This CDR3 comprises 17 residues. V dropped 3 bases and J dropped 1; count of bases not matched to a gene: 10. Source material: peripheral blood or thyroid tissue (not recorded which). The chain employs TRBV19 and TRBJ1-1; 8 nucleotides line up with TRBD1. This TCR derives from an adult man with Graves' hyperthyroidism. The CDR3 here is CASSIEFRGRANTEAFF. The CDR3 region has the DNA TGTGCCAGTAGTATCGAATTCAGGGGGCGGGCGAACACTGAAGCTTTCTTT.